The following is a T cell receptor (beta chain) sequence with its context. Its antigen remains unidentified. This sequence may be a read error, since a much larger clone differs from it by one base. A second PCR of 7 to 11 cycles used a sample-barcoded 5' primer and a J-beta primer mix. Each CDR3 protein is one row after TCRdb ran MiXCR on the 5' RACE reads. The sample consists of about 590,000 distinct CDR3 sequences, about 30% of them appearing once. This entry is derived from a study of blood T cells in healthy people across ages. Study-wide results and caveats: Both higher diversity and more naive CD4+ cells marked long-lived donors when set against aged donors. Getting older went along with TCR beta diversity per million T cells dropping roughly linearly.

Every donor contributed about 10 milliliters of peripheral blood by blood draw. Extractions gave at least 5.5 micrograms of total RNA per sample. The CDR3 is made up of 13 amino acids. Germline-derived CDR1 and CDR2 are SGHVS and FQNEAQ. This receptor was taken from a woman aged 80 or older in good health. This sequence joins TRBV7-8 and TRBJ2-7, with D possibly being TRBD1 (5 bases). The sequenced sample consisted of blood. As DNA, the CDR3 is TGTGCCGGCAGAGCCCCAGGGTCCTACGAGCAGTACTTC. Its protein product is CAGRAPGSYEQYF. Drawing the rest from reference TRBV7-8 and TRBJ2-7, the complete variable domain is GAGVSQSPRYKVAKRGQDVALRCDPISGHVSLFWYQQALGQGPEFLTYFQNEAQLDKSGLPSDRFFAERPEGSVSTLKIQRTQQEDSAVYLCAGRAPGSYEQYFGPGTRLTVT.